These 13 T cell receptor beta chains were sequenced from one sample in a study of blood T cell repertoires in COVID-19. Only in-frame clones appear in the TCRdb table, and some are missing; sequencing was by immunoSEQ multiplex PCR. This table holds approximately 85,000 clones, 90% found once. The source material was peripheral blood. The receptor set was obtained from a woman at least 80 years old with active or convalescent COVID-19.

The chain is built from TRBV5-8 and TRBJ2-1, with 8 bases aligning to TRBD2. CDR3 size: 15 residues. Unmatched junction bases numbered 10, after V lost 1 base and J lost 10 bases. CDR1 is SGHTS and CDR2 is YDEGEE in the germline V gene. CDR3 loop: CASSLLASGPEEQFF. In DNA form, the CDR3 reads TGTGCCAGCAGCTTGTTGGCTAGCGGGCCGGAAGAGCAGTTCTTC.

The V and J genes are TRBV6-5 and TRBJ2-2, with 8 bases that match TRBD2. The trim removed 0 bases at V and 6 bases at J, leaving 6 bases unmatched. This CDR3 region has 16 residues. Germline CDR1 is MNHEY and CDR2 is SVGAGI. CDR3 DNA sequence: TGTGCCAGCAGTTACTCGTCGGGAGGGAGCGCCGGGGAGCTGTTTTTT. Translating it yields CASSYSSGGSAGELFF.

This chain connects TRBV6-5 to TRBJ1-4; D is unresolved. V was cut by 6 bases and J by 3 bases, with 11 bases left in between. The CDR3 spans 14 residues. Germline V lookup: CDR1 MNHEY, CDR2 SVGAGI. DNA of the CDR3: TGTGCCAGCAGGGGAGGGTTCGCTAATGAAAAACTGTTTTTT. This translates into CASRGGFANEKLFF.

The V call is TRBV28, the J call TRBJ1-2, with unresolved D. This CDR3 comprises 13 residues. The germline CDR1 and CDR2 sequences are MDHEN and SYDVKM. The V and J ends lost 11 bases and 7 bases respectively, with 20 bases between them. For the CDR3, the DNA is TGTGCCGGAGGCGGGAACAGATTCTTTGGCTACACCTTC. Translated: CAGGGNRFFGYTF.

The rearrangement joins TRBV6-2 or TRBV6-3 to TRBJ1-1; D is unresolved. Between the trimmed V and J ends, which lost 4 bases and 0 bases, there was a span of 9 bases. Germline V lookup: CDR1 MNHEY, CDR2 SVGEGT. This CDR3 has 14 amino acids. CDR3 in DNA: TGTGCCAGCAGTTGGGAGTTCATGAACACTGAAGCTTTCTTT. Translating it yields CASSWEFMNTEAFF.

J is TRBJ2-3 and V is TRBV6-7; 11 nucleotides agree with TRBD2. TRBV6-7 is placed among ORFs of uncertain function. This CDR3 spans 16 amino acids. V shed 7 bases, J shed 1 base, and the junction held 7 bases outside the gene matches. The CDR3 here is CASTDGLAGCTDTQYF. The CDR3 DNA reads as TGTGCCAGCACCGACGGACTAGCGGGCTGCACAGATACGCAGTATTTT.

The CDR3: CASKAGGTDTQYF. DNA of the CDR3: TGTGCCAGCAAGGCGGGAGGTACAGATACGCAGTATTTT. The gene calls are TRBV3-1 (or the pseudogene TRBV3-2) and TRBJ2-3, with 8 bases that match TRBD2. The CDR3 extends over 13 amino acids. V lost 7 bases to trimming and J lost 3 bases; unmatched junction nucleotides: 3. The germline CDR1 and CDR2 sequences are LGHDT and YNNKEL (reference sequence).

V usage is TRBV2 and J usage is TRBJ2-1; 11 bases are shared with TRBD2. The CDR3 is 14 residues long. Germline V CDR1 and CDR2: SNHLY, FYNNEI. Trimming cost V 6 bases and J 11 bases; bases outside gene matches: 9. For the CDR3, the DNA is TGTGCCAGCAGGGGGACTAGCGGTACGATACAGCAGTTCTTC. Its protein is CASRGTSGTIQQFF. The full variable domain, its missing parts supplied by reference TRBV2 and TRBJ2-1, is EPEVTQTPSHQVTQMGQEVILRCVPISNHLYFYWYRQILGQKVEFLVSFYNNEISEKSEIFDDQFSVERPDGSNFTLKIRSTKLEDSAMYFCASRGTSGTIQQFFGPGTRLTVL.

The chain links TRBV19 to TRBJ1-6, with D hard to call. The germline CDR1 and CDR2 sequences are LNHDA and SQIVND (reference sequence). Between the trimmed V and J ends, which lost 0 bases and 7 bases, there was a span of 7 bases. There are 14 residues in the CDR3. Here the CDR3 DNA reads TGTGCCAGTAGTATAGATAAACGGAATTCACCCCTCCACTTT. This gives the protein CASSIDKRNSPLHF.

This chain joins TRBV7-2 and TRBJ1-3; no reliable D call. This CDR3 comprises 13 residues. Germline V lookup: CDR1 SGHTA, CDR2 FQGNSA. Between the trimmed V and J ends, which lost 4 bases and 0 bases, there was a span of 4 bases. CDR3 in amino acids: CASSSSSGNTIYF. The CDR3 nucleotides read TGTGCCAGCAGCTCGAGCTCTGGAAACACCATATATTTT.

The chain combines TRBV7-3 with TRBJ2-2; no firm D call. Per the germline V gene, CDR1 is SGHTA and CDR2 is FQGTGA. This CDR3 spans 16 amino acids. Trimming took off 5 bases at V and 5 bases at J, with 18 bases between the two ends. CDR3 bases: TGTGCCAGCAGCCCACTCCCCCCAGGCGCGACCGGGGAGCTGTTTTTT. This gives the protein CASSPLPPGATGELFF.

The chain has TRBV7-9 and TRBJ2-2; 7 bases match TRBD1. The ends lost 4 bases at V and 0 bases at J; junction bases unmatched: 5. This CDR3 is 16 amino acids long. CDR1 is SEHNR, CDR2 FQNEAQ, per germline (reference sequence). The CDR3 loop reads CASSSRTGTNTGELFF. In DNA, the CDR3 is TGTGCCAGCAGCTCACGGACAGGAACGAACACCGGGGAGCTGTTTTTT. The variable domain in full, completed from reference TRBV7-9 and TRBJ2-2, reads DTGVSQNPRHKITKRGQNVTFRCDPISEHNRLYWYRQTLGQGPEFLTYFQNEAQLEKSRLLSDRFSAERPKGSFSTLEIQRTEQGDSAMYLCASSSRTGTNTGELFFGEGSRLTVL.

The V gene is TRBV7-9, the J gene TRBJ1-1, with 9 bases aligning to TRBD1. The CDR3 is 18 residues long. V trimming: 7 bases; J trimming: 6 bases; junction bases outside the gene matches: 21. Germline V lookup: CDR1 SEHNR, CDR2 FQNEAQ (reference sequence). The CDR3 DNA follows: TGTGCCAGCACCCAGACAATAGGGACAGGGTTTTTTTCGGCTGAAGCTTTCTTT. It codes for CASTQTIGTGFFSAEAFF.